This TCR beta chain was recorded in a study of blood T cell repertoires in COVID-19. Study background: Whether acute or convalescent, the COVID-19 samples came from the United States, Italy and Spain. Sources were T cells, B-cell-depleted T cells, or PBMCs; the material itself was cDNA or gDNA.

Trimming at V came to 7 bases and at J to 10 bases, leaving 15 bases not matched to a gene. The CDR3 is made up of 15 amino acids. Germline CDR1 is SNHLY and CDR2 is FYNNEI. The authors' processing: Scientists estimated how many nucleated cells there were by amplifying reference gene primers. Profiled with immunoSEQ multiplex PCR; TCRdb holds only in-frame clones, not every one. For V, J and clone size, that table is used; D and trimming come from the DNA. The sample has fewer than 300,000 clones; approximately 84% are singletons. The receptor's source is a human donor in a cohort sampled during active COVID-19. The V call is TRBV2, the J call TRBJ2-1; 8 bases fit TRBD2. The source material was peripheral blood. CDR3 DNA sequence: TGTGCCAGCACCCCCCCGAACGGGGGGGCCTGGGAGCAGTTCTTC. Its protein product is CASTPPNGGAWEQFF.